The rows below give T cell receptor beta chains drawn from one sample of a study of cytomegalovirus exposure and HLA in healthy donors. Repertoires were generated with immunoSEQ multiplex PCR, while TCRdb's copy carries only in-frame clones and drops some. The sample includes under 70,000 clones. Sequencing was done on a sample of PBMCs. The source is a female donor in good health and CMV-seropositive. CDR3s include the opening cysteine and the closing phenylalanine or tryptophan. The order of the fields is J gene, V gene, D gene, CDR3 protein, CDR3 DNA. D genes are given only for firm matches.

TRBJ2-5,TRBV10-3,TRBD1,CAIRTGTEETQYF,TGTGCCATCAGGACCGGGACAGAAGAGACCCAGTACTTC
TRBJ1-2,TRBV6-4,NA,CASTMGHQNNLINYGYTF,TGTGCCAGCACCATGGGACACCAAAACAACCTCATTAACTATGGCTACACCTTC
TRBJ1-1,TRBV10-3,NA,CAIGSPNTEAFF,TGTGCCATCGGGAGTCCAAACACTGAAGCTTTCTTT
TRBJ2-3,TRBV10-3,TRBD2,CAISERGLATDTQYF,TGTGCCATCAGTGAGCGAGGACTAGCCACAGATACGCAGTATTTT
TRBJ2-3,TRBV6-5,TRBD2,CASGLQAGGEDKQYF,TGTGCCAGCGGCCTCCAGGCGGGGGGGGAAGATAAGCAGTATTTT
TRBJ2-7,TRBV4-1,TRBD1,CASSQEPFPRTGDYEQYF,TGCGCCAGCAGCCAAGAACCCTTTCCGAGGACAGGGGACTACGAGCAGTACTTC
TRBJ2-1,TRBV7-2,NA,CASSLLASAYNEQFF,TGTGCCAGCAGCTTACTAGCGAGTGCCTACAATGAGCAGTTCTTC
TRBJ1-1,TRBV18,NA,CASSPQRIQGALGTEAFF,TGTGCCAGCTCACCCCAGCGAATACAGGGCGCTCTGGGGACTGAAGCTTTCTTT
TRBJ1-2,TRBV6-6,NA,CASSYFGIYGYTF,TGTGCCAGCAGTTACTTCGGGATCTATGGCTACACCTTC
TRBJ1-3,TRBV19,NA,CASDSISGNTIYF,TGTGCCAGCGACAGCATCTCTGGAAACACCATATATTTT
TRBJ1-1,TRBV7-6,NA,CASSPSQGSNTEAFF,TGTGCCAGCAGCCCGTCACAGGGATCGAACACTGAAGCTTTCTTT
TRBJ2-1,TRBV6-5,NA,CASSYAGRLGGDEQFF,TGTGCCAGCAGTTACGCGGGGAGGTTGGGTGGCGATGAGCAGTTCTTC
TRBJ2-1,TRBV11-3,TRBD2,CASSLLFSGSHNEQFF,TGTGCCAGCAGCTTGTTATTTAGCGGGAGTCACAATGAGCAGTTCTTC
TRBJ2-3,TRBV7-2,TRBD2,CASSSSGRSDTQYF,TGTGCCAGCAGCTCTAGCGGGAGATCAGATACGCAGTATTTT
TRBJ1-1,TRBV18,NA,CASSQTNTEAFF,TGTGCCAGCTCCCAAACAAACACTGAAGCTTTCTTT
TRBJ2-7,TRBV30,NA,CAWSDSRVGNYEQYF,TGTGCCTGGAGCGACTCGCGTGTCGGAAACTACGAGCAGTACTTC
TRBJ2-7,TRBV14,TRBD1,CATRGQSTYEQYF,TGTGCCACCAGGGGACAGTCAACCTACGAGCAGTACTTC
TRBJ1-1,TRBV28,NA,CASSSAQGNTEAFF,TGTGCCAGCAGTTCGGCGCAGGGGAACACTGAAGCTTTCTTT
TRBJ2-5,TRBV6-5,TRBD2,CASSYGRGSETQYF,TGTGCCAGCAGTTACGGGAGGGGAAGCGAGACCCAGTACTTC
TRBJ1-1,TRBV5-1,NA,CASSLGGWNTEAFF,TGCGCCAGCAGCTTGGGAGGGTGGAACACTGAAGCTTTCTTT
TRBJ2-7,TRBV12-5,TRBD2,CASGFSGSGEQYF,TGTGCTAGTGGTTTCAGCGGGAGTGGCGAGCAGTACTTC
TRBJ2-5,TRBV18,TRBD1,CASSLATGGVGRVQETQYF,TGTGCCAGCTCACTCGCGACAGGGGGCGTCGGGAGGGTTCAAGAGACCCAGTACTTC
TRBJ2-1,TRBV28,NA,CASSFQGNLNEQFF,TGTGCCAGCAGTTTCCAGGGAAATCTCAATGAGCAGTTCTTC
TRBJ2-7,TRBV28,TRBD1,CASSRTGVTYEQYF,TGTGCCAGCAGTAGAACAGGGGTCACCTACGAGCAGTACTTC
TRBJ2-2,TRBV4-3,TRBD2,CASSPTILAGENTGELFF,TGCGCCAGCAGCCCCACCATCCTAGCGGGGGAGAACACCGGGGAGCTGTTTTTT
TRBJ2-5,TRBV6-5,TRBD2,CASSYSHGGRVWEQYF,TGTGCCAGCAGTTACTCCCACGGCGGGAGAGTATGGGAGCAGTACTTC
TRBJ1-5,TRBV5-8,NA,CASSLPNRLNQPQHF,TGTGCCAGCAGCTTGCCGAACAGGCTCAATCAGCCCCAGCATTTT
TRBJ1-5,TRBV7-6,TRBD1,CASSSGTGRSNQPQHF,TGTGCCAGCAGCTCCGGGACAGGGCGAAGCAATCAGCCCCAGCATTTT
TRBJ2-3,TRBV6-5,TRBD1,CASSRQGGSTDTQYF,TGTGCCAGCAGTCGACAGGGCGGTAGCACAGATACGCAGTATTTT
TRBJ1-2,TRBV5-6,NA,CASSLTWEVGYGYTF,TGTGCCAGCAGCTTGACGTGGGAGGTTGGCTATGGCTACACCTTC
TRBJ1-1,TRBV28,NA,CASRKRRASANTEAFF,TGTGCCAGCAGGAAAAGGCGGGCGTCCGCGAACACTGAAGCTTTCTTT
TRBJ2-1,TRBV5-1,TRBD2,CASRTVAGGQNEQFF,TGCGCCAGCCGTACCGTGGCGGGGGGGCAGAATGAGCAGTTCTTC
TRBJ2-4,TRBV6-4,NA,CAGSFGVAKNIQYF,TGTGCCGGGAGCTTCGGGGTAGCCAAAAACATTCAGTACTTC
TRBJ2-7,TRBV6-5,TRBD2,CASAGGYEQYF,TGTGCCAGCGCGGGGGGTTACGAGCAGTACTTC
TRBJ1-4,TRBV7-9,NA,CASSLRVPNEKLFF,TGTGCCAGCAGCCTTCGGGTGCCTAATGAAAAACTGTTTTTT
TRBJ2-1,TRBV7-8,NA,CASSPVGDWTNNEQFF,TGTGCCAGCAGCCCGGTGGGGGATTGGACTAACAATGAGCAGTTCTTC
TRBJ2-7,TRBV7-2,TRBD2,CASSSRPGGAYEQYF,TGTGCCAGCAGCTCACGACCCGGGGGGGCCTACGAGCAGTACTTC
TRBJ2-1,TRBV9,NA,CASSVPPSNEQFF,TGTGCCAGCAGCGTCCCCCCGAGCAATGAGCAGTTCTTC
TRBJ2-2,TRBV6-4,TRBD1,CASTPGQGANTGELFF,TGTGCCAGCACCCCGGGACAGGGGGCGAATACCGGGGAGCTGTTTTTT
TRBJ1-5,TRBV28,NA,CASSWRGRFDNQPQHF,TGTGCCAGCAGTTGGCGGGGGCGCTTTGACAATCAGCCCCAGCATTTT
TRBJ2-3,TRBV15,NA,CATSRGQRLGGTDTQYF,TGTGCCACCAGCAGAGGACAGCGCCTTGGGGGGACAGATACGCAGTATTTT
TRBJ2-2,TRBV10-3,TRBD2,CAINPGAGGRTGELFF,TGTGCCATCAACCCTGGAGCGGGAGGTCGGACCGGGGAGCTGTTTTTT
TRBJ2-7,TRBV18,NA,CASSPEGYEQYF,TGTGCCAGCTCACCGGAGGGCTACGAGCAGTACTTC
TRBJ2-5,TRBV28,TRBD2,CASSFLGLAEGEETQYF,TGTGCCAGCAGTTTCCTGGGACTAGCGGAGGGAGAGGAGACCCAGTACTTC
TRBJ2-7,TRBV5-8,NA,CASSPRSRGYEQYF,TGTGCCAGCAGCCCGCGGAGTCGGGGGTACGAGCAGTACTTC